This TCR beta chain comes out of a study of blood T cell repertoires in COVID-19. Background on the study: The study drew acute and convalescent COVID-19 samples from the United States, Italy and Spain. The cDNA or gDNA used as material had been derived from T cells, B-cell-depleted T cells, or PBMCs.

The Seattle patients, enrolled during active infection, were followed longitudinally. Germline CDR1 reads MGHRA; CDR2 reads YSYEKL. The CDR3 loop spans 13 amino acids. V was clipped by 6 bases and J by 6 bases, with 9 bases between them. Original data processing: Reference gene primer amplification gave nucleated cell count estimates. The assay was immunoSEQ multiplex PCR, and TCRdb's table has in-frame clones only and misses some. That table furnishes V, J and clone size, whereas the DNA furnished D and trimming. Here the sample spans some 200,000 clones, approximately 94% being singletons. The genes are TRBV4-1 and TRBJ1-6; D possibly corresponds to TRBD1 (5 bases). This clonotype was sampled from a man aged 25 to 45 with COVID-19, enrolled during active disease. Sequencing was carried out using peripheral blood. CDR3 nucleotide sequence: TGCGCCAGCAGAGCAGACAGTAATTCACCCCTCCACTTT. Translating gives CASRADSNSPLHF.